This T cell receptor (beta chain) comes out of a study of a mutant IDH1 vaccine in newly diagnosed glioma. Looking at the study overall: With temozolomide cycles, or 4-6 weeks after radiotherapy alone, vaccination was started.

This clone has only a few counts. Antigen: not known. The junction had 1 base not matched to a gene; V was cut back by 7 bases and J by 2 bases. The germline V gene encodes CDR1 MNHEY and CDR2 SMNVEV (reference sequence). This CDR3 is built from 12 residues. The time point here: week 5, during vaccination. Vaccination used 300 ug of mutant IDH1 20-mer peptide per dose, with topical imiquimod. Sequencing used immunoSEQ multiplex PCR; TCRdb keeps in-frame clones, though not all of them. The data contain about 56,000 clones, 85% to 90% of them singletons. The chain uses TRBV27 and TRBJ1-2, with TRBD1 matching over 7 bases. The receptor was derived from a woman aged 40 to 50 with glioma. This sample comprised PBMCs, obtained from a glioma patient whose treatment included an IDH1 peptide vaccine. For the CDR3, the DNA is TGTGCCAGCAAGGGACAGAACTATGGCTACACCTTC. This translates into CASKGQNYGYTF.